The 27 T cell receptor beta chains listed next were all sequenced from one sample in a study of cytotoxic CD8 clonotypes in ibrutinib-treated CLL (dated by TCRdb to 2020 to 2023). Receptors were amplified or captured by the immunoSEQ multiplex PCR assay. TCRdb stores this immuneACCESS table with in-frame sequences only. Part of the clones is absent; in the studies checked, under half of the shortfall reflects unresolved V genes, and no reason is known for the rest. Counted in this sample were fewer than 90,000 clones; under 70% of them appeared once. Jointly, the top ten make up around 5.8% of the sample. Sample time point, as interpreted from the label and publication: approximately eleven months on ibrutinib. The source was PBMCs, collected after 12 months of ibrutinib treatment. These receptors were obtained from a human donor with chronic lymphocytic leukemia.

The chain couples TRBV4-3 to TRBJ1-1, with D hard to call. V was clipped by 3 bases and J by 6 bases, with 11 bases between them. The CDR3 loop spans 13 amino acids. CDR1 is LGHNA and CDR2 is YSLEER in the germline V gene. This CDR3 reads CASSQGAGSEAFF. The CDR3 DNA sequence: TGCGCCAGCAGCCAGGGTGCGGGGTCTGAAGCTTTCTTT.

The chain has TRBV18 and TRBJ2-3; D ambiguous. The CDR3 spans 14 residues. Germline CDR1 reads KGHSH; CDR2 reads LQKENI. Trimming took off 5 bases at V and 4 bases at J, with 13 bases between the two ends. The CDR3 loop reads CASSSISGADTQYF. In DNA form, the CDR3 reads TGTGCCAGCTCATCAATCAGTGGGGCAGATACGCAGTATTTT.

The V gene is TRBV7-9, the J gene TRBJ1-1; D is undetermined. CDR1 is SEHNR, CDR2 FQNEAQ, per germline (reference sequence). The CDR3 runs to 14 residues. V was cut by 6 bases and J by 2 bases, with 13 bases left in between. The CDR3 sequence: CASSKTHRNTEAFF. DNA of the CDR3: TGTGCCAGCAGTAAAACCCATAGAAACACTGAAGCTTTCTTT.

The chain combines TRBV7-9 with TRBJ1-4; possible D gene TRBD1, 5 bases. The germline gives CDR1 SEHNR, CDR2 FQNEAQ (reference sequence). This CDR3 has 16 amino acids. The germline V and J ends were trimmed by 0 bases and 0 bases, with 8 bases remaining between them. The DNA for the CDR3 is TGTGCCAGCAGCTTAGCTTTGGGGGCAACTAATGAAAAACTGTTTTTT. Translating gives CASSLALGATNEKLFF.

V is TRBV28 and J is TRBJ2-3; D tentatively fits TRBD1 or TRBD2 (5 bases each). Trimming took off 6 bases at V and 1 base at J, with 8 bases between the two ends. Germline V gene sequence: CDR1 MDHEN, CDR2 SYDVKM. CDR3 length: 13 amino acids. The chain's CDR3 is CASRGPGTDTQYF. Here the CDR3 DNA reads TGTGCCAGCAGGGGACCAGGCACAGATACGCAGTATTTT.

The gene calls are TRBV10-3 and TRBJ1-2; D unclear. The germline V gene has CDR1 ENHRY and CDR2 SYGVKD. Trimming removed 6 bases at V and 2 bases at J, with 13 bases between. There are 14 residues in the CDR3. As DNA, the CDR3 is TGTGCCATCAGGGGTGGACGGCAGAACTATGGCTACACCTTC. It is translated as CAIRGGRQNYGYTF.

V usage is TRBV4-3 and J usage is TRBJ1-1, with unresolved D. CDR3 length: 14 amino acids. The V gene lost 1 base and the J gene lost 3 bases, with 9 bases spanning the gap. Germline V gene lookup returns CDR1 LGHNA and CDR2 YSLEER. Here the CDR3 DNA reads TGCGCCAGCAGCCAAGTTGGAACCTACACTGAAGCTTTCTTT. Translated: CASSQVGTYTEAFF.

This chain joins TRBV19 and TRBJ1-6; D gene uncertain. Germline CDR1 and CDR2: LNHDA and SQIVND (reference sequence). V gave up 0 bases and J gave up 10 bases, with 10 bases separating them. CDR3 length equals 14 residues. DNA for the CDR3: TGTGCCAGTAGTATAGATGCATTCGGATCACCCCTCCACTTT. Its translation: CASSIDAFGSPLHF. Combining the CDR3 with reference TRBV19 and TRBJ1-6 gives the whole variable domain DGGITQSPKYLFRKEGQNVTLSCEQNLNHDAMYWYRQDPGQGLRLIYYSQIVNDFQKGDIAEGYSVSREKKESFPLTVTSAQKNPTAFYLCASSIDAFGSPLHFGNGTRLTVT.

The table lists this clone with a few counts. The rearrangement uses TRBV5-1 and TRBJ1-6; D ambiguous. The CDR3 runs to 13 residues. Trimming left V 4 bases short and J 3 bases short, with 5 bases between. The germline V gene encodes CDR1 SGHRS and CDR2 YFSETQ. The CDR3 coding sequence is TGCGCCAGCAGCCCATACTATAATTCACCCCTCCACTTT. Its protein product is CASSPYYNSPLHF.

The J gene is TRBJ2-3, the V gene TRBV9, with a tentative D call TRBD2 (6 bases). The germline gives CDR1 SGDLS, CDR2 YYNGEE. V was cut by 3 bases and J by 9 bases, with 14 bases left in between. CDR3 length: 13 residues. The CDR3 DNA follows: TGTGCCAGCAGCGATTCTCTGGAGGGGACGCAGTATTTT. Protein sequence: CASSDSLEGTQYF.

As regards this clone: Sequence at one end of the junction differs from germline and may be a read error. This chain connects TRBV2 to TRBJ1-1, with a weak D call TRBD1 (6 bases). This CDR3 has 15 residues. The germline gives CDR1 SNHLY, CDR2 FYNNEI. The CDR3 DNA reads TGTACCAGCAGTGAAATGGACAGATTGAACACTGAAGCTTTCTTT. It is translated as CTSSEMDRLNTEAFF.

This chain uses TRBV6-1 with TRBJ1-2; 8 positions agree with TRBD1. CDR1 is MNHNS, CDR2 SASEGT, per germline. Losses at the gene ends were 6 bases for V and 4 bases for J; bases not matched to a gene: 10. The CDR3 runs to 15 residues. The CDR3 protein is CASRGQGGIGYGYTF. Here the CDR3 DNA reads TGTGCCAGCAGAGGACAGGGAGGAATTGGCTATGGCTACACCTTC.

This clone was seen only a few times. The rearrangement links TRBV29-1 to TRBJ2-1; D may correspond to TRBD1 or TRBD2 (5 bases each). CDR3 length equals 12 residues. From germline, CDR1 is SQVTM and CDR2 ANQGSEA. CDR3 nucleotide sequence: TGCACCGGGACGAGCTCCTACAATGAGCAGTTCTTC. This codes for CTGTSSYNEQFF.

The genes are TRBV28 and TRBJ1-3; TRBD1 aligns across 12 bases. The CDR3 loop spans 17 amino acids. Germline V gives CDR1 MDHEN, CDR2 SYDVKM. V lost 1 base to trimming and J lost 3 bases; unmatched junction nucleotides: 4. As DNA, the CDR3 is TGTGCCAGCAGTTTATCGGGACAGGGGGCGGTTGGAAACACCATATATTTT. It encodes CASSLSGQGAVGNTIYF.

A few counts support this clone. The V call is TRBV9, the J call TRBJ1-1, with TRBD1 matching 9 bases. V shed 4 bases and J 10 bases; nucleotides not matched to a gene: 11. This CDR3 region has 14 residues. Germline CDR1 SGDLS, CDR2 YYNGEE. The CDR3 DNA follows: TGTGCCAGCAGCCCCAGACAAGGACAGGGGATAGCTTTCTTT. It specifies CASSPRQGQGIAFF.

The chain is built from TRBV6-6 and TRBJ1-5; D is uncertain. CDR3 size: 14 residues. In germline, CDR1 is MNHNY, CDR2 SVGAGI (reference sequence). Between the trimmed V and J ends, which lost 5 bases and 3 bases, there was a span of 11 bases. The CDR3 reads CASSPGVTNQPQHF. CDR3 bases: TGTGCCAGCAGTCCTGGGGTCACCAATCAGCCCCAGCATTTT.

The CDR3 bases are TGTGCCAGCAGTTACTTCAGGACAGGGAACACCGGGGAGCTGTTTTTT. It encodes CASSYFRTGNTGELFF. This chain uses TRBV6-5 with TRBJ2-2, with TRBD1 identical over 7 bases. Germline values: CDR1 MNHEY, CDR2 SVGAGI. CDR3 size: 16 residues. V trimming: 1 base; J trimming: 1 base; junction bases outside the gene matches: 3.

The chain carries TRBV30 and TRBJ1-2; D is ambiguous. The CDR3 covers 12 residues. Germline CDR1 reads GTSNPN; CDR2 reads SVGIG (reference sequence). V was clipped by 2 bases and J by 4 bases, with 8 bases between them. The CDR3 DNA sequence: TGTGCCTGGAGTTCGGGCTCCTATGGCTACACCTTC. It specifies CAWSSGSYGYTF.

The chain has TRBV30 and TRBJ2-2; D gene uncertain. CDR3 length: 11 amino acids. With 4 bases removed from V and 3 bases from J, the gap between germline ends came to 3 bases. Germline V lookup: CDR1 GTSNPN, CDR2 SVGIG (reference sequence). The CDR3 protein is CAWTHTGELFF. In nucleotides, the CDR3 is TGTGCCTGGACTCACACCGGGGAGCTGTTTTTT.

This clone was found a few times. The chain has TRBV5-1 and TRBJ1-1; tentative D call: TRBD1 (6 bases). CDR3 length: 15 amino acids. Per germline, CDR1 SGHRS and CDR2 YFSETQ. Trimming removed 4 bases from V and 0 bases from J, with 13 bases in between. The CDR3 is CASSGTQGVNTEAFF. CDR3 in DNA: TGCGCCAGCAGCGGCACACAGGGAGTGAACACTGAAGCTTTCTTT.

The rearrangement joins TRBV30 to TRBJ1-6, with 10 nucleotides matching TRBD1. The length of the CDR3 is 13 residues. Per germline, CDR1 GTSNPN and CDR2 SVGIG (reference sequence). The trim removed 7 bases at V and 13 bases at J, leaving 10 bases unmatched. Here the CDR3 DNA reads TGTGCCTTATCCCGGGACAGGGGCCTCCCCCTCCACTTT. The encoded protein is CALSRDRGLPLHF.

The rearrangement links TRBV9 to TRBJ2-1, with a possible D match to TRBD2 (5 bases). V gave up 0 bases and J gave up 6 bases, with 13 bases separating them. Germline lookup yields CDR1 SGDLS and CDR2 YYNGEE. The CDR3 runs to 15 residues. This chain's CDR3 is CASSVGTSPSNEQFF. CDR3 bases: TGTGCCAGCAGCGTAGGAACTAGTCCCTCCAATGAGCAGTTCTTC.

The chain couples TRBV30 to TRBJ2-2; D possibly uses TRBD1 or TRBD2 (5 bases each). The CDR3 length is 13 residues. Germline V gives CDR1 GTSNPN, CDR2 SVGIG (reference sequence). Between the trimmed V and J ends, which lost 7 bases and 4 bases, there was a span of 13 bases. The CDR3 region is CASRGAGTGELFF. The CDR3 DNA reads TGTGCCTCCCGTGGGGCGGGCACCGGGGAGCTGTTTTTT.

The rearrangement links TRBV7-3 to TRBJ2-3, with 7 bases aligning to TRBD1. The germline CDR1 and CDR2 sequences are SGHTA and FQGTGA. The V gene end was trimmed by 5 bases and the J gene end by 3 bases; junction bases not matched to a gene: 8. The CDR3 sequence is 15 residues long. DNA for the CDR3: TGTGCCAGCAGCGTTAAACAGGGGTTGACAGATACGCAGTATTTT. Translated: CASSVKQGLTDTQYF.

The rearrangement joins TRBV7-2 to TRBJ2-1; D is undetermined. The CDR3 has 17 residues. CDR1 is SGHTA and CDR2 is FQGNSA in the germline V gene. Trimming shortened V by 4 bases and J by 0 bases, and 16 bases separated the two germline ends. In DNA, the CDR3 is TGTGCCAGCAGCTCCCCCTCAGGTTGGAGCTCCTACAATGAGCAGTTCTTC. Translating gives CASSSPSGWSSYNEQFF.

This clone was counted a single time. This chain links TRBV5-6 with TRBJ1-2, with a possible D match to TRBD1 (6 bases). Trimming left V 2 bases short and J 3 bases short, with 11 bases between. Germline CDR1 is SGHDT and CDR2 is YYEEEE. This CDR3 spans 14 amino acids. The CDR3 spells CASSFTGPHYGYTF. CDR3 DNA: TGTGCCAGCAGCTTTACAGGGCCCCACTATGGCTACACCTTC.

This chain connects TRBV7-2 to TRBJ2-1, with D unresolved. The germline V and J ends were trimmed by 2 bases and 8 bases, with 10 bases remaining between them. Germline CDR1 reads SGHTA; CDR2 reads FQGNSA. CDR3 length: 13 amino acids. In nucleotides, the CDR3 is TGTGCCAGCAGCTTACCCCCTCTCTATGAGCAGTTCTTC. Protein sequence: CASSLPPLYEQFF.